These T cell receptor beta chains were read from a single sample in a study of T cells in Graves' hyperthyroidism and ophthalmopathy. TCRdb re-called the multiplex PCR reads with MiXCR, one entry per CDR3 protein. The sample holds about 52,000 distinct CDR3 sequences, under 50% seen once. Sequenced: blood. All receptors derive from a woman aged 45-59 years with Graves' ophthalmopathy. Each CDR3 is given with its conserved first and last residue. A D gene is named only where the DNA matches it firmly. Size is stated for part of the rows, as once, few or many counts, or as a class when the clone is expanded.

clone_size d_call j_call v_call cdr3_nt cdr3_aa
many TRBD1 TRBJ1-2 TRBV6-6 TGTGCCAGCAGTGGAGCAGGGGGCGGAGGTGGGGGCTACACCTTC CASSGAGGGGGGYTF
. . TRBJ2-7 TRBV2 TGTGCCAGCAGTGAAATGGGACGTAACGCCTACGAGCAGTACTTC CASSEMGRNAYEQYF
many . TRBJ2-7 TRBV18 TGTGCCAGCTCACTCGGAAGGGACGAGCAGTACTTC CASSLGRDEQYF
. TRBD1 TRBJ1-2 TRBV19 TGTGCCACGAAGGGGGCAGGCTACACCTTC CATKGAGYTF
. . TRBJ2-7 TRBV5-1 TGCGCCAGCAGCCTGCAAGGAGAGAGCTCCTACGAGCAGTACTTC CASSLQGESSYEQYF
few . TRBJ2-3 TRBV15 TGTGCCACCAGCAGGGGGGCAGAAGGCACAGATACGCAGTATTTT CATSRGAEGTDTQYF
many . TRBJ2-5 TRBV7-9 TGTGCCAGCAGCCCCACGGGCCCGGCCCAGTACTTC CASSPTGPAQYF
many TRBD1 TRBJ2-7 TRBV5-4 TGTGCCAGCAGCTCCAGACAGGGAAGACACGAGCAGTACTTC CASSSRQGRHEQYF
. . TRBJ1-2 TRBV24-1 TGTGCCACCAGTGATTTGCAAGGAGGCGCGGTGGGCTACACCTTC CATSDLQGGAVGYTF
. . TRBJ2-7 TRBV19 TGTGCCAGTAGCAACCTCAAACCCGGGGCCTACGAGCAGTACTTC CASSNLKPGAYEQYF
. TRBD2 TRBJ2-5 TRBV5-6 TGTGCCAGCAGCATGGGACCAGCGGGAGGGGTGGAGACCCAGTACTTC CASSMGPAGGVETQYF
many . TRBJ1-6 TRBV11-2 TGTGCCAGCAGCTTTAATACTAATTCACCCCTCCACTTT CASSFNTNSPLHF
. TRBD2 TRBJ2-7 TRBV7-9 TGTGCCAGCAGCTTAGCGGGACTAGCGGGGAACGAGCAGTACTTC CASSLAGLAGNEQYF
many . TRBJ1-2 TRBV9 TGTGCCAGCAGCGCCGCGGAAGGCTACACCTTC CASSAAEGYTF
many TRBD2 TRBJ2-4 TRBV5-6 TGTGCCAGCAGCCCGGCTGCGGGGGACATTCAGTACTTC CASSPAAGDIQYF
many . TRBJ2-3 TRBV14 TGTGCCAGCAGTCCCTCGCGAGATACGCAGTATTTT CASSPSRDTQYF
. . TRBJ2-1 TRBV11-2 TGTGCCAGCAGCTTAGTTGGTTACTCGACTGAGCAGTTCTTC CASSLVGYSTEQFF
. TRBD1 TRBJ1-3 TRBV7-2 TGTGCCAGCAGCCCCAGGGACAGGGCGGAGCGGGATAGCACCATATATTTT CASSPRDRAERDSTIYF
many TRBD1 TRBJ1-2 TRBV7-9 TGTGCCAGCAGCCCGGCGGACAGGGAAGACTATGGCTACACCTTC CASSPADREDYGYTF